This T cell receptor beta chain was sequenced in a study of OX40 agonist ivuxolimab in advanced cancers. Broadly, across the study: Ivuxolimab, which targeted the costimulatory receptor OX40 (CD134), was an agonistic, fully human IgG2 monoclonal antibody. Intravenous ivuxolimab was administered to patients every 2 weeks at six dose levels: 0.01, 0.1, 0.3, 1.5, 3 and 10 mg/kg. Of the roughly 51 patients in dose escalation, 19 had hepatocellular carcinoma, some 15 had melanoma, 9 had renal cell carcinoma and 9 had head and neck cancer. A male proportion of 70% to 90% and a mean age of approximately 60 years, ranging from about 20 to 79, were recorded for the dose-escalation cohort. Patients were allowed to have had prior anti-PD-1, anti-PD-L1 or anti-CTLA-4 therapy, and about 40% of the dose-escalation patients had been treated with checkpoint inhibitors. Three dose-escalation patients achieved partial responses, one with hepatocellular carcinoma and two with cutaneous melanoma. The point of sequencing TCRbeta in the periphery was to test whether ivuxolimab changed TCR sequence diversity and drove clonal T-cell expansion. The paper covers the monotherapy dose-escalation part of the phase I ivuxolimab trial, which included N of about 50 patients.

For sequencing of the TCRbeta CDR3 region, genomic DNA was extracted from the sorted cells. The immunoSEQ Assay was used for sequencing of TCRbeta CDR3 regions. The immuneACCESS repertoire file appears here via TCRdb, limited to in-frame rearrangements. These files lack a portion of the clones; in checked studies, under half of the deficit traces to unresolved V genes, and the cause of the others is not known. Present in this sample are tens of thousands of clones, 70% to 90% of which were seen just once. Of the sample, approximately 0.32% falls within the top ten clones. Including the terminal cysteine and phenylalanine, the CDR3 comprises 14 residues. Only CDR3 DNA remains: 42 bases, in frame from the first base. V ends up 4 bases short and J 2 bases short, with an unmatched junction base count of 3. According to the germline V gene (reference sequence), CDR1 reads SGHNT and CDR2 reads YYREEE. The trial excluded patients who had a history of autoimmune disease or who were on systemic immunosuppression. Peripheral blood for TCR sequencing was collected from all dose cohorts at baseline, on cycle 4 day 1, and on cycle 7 day 1. Samples came from an open-label, multicenter, first-in-human phase I dose-escalation trial of ivuxolimab. Adults with locally advanced or metastatic head and neck squamous cell, hepatocellular, melanoma or renal cell carcinoma were enrolled in the trial. Before TCR sequencing, CD4+ and CD8+ T cells were separately sorted from peripheral blood.

General conclusions and limits of the study: In partial responders in the 0.1-3.0 mg/kg groups, normalized peripheral clonal expansion was found to be among the lowest, especially among CD8+ T cells. After ivuxolimab, CD8+ T cells had more expanded clones than CD4+ T cells on average. Which antigens the clonally expanded peripheral T cells were specific for was not determined. At doses of 0.1 to 3.0 mg/kg, clonal expansion of both CD4+ and CD8+ blood T cells was observed from baseline to week 6. Low levels of normalized T-cell clonal expansion were also seen in some patients who did not respond.

About this clone: The antigen it recognizes is unknown. Base qualities are not at hand, and no much larger clone is one base apart.

This sequence was found in an adult with an advanced solid tumor such as melanoma, head and neck, liver or kidney cancer. The sample here was CD4+ or CD8+ T cells sorted from blood, taken in a trial of the OX40 agonist ivuxolimab. The chain is assembled from TRBV5-4 and TRBJ1-5, with TRBD1 identical over 7 junction bases. The CDR3 protein is CASSRGTGNQPQHF. The sequenced DNA: TGTGCCAGCAGCCGGGGGACAGGCAATCAGCCCCAGCATTTT.